A selection of T cell receptor beta chains follows, all from one sample in a study of blood T cell repertoires in COVID-19. Some clones are missing from TCRdb's copy, which holds only in-frame ones; the method was immunoSEQ multiplex PCR. Of around 200,000 clones in the sample, about 83% were seen once. Material for sequencing was peripheral blood. Every receptor here comes from a woman aged 40 to 49 with active or convalescent COVID-19. Both conserved end residues are part of each CDR3. A D gene is named only where the DNA matches it firmly. The size field is filled for only some rows; it gives once, few, many or a size class.

clone size,D gene,J gene,V gene,CDR3 DNA,CDR3 protein
NA,NA,TRBJ1-6,TRBV4-1,TGCGCCAGCAGCCAAGTTCCTATTTCACCCCTCCACTTT,CASSQVPISPLHF
NA,TRBD2,TRBJ2-7,TRBV9,TGTGCCAGCAGCGTAGCTAGCGGGAGTGGCTACGAGCAGTACTTC,CASSVASGSGYEQYF
NA,NA,TRBJ2-1,TRBV5-1,TGCGCCAGCAGCTTATCCAGCTCCTACAATGAGCAGTTCTTC,CASSLSSSYNEQFF
NA,NA,TRBJ1-1,TRBV4-1,TGCGCCAGCAGCCAAGATCTTGTAGGGGCGACTGAAGCTTTCTTT,CASSQDLVGATEAFF
NA,NA,TRBJ2-7,TRBV27,TGTGCCAGCAGTGTAATAACCGGGTACTACGAGCAGTACTTC,CASSVITGYYEQYF
NA,NA,TRBJ1-5,TRBV12-5,TGTGCTAGTGGGGGGGGGCAAAGCAATCAGCCCCAGCATTTT,CASGGGQSNQPQHF
once,NA,TRBJ1-3,TRBV15,TGTGCCACCAGCAGAGGGCCCGTAGGGGCTGGAAACACCATATATTTT,CATSRGPVGAGNTIYF
NA,TRBD1,TRBJ1-6,TRBV19,TGTGCCAGTAGATCCGGGACAGGGATTCGTAATTCACCCCTCCACTTT,CASRSGTGIRNSPLHF
NA,TRBD1,TRBJ1-6,TRBV25-1,TGTGCCAGCAGTGTGGGCACAGGGGGCTATTCACCCCTCCACTTT,CASSVGTGGYSPLHF
NA,NA,TRBJ1-3,TRBV19,TGTGCCAGTACCGAGAGGTGGTACTCTGGAAACACCATATATTTT,CASTERWYSGNTIYF
NA,NA,TRBJ2-7,TRBV18,TGTGCCAGCTCACCACAGGCAGGAACTTATGAGCAGTACTTC,CASSPQAGTYEQYF
NA,TRBD1,TRBJ1-4,TRBV5-5,TGTGCCAGCAGCCTAGGACAGGGGACTGAAAAACTGTTTTTT,CASSLGQGTEKLFF
NA,NA,TRBJ1-2,TRBV6-6,TGTGCCAGCAGTTACTCGACTTCAGGGTTTCTCTATGGCTACACCTTC,CASSYSTSGFLYGYTF
NA,NA,TRBJ2-7,TRBV3-1/TRBV3-2,TGTGCCAGCAGCCAAGATTTGGCGTCGGGGCAGTACTTC,CASSQDLASGQYF
NA,NA,TRBJ2-3,TRBV7-2,TGTGCCAGCAGCTTAGCGGCAGAATTCACAGATACGCAGTATTTT,CASSLAAEFTDTQYF
NA,NA,TRBJ2-1,TRBV27,TGTGCCAGCAGTTTCTCCGGGACTTATAATGAGCAGTTCTTC,CASSFSGTYNEQFF
few,NA,TRBJ1-1,TRBV7-9,TGTGCCAGCAGCTTAGGACGCGGGGCTAATGAAGCTTTCTTT,CASSLGRGANEAFF
NA,NA,TRBJ1-2,TRBV12-5,TGTGCTAGTGGTTTGGTCCCTCGGGGGGCTGACTATGGCTACACCTTC,CASGLVPRGADYGYTF